This T cell receptor (beta chain) was recorded in a study of blood T cell repertoires in COVID-19. Study overall: Both acute and convalescent COVID-19 samples were obtained from the United States, Italy and Spain. The cDNA or gDNA used as material had been derived from T cells, B-cell-depleted T cells, or PBMCs.

The V gene's germline CDR1 is DFQATT and CDR2 SNEGSKA (reference sequence). This CDR3 comprises 16 residues. The V segment lost 3 bases and the J segment 4 bases; nucleotides outside the gene matches: 12. In the original workflow: Scientists estimated how many nucleated cells there were by amplifying reference gene primers. Profiled with immunoSEQ multiplex PCR; TCRdb holds only in-frame clones, not every one. That table gives V, J and clone size, and the DNA gave D and trimming. The sample has about 160,000 clones, 90% seen once. This receptor was taken from a man aged 50-60 years with acute or convalescent COVID-19. The sequenced sample was peripheral blood. The chain has TRBV20-1 and TRBJ1-5; 7 positions agree with TRBD1. This CDR3 reads CSASRGDRTGNQPQHF. The DNA for the CDR3 is TGCAGTGCTAGTCGCGGAGATAGGACAGGTAATCAGCCCCAGCATTTT.